The 21 T cell receptor beta chains below were found in one sample sequenced in a study of naive and memory T cell subsets. Amplification of ligated cDNA took four PCR rounds with SP2 and nested alpha and beta constant primers. One entry per CDR3 protein results from TCRdb running MiXCR on the 5' RACE reads. The sample contains tens of thousands of distinct CDR3 sequences, roughly 7% of which appear only once. The library had UMIs added by 3' ligation of an oligonucleotide to TCR cDNA. The receptors were sampled from a male donor in good health.

This clonotype showed up just a few times. This chain connects TRBV20-1 to TRBJ2-2; 7 bases line up with TRBD1. The CDR3 runs to 14 residues. V lost 5 bases, J lost 5 bases, and 8 bases stayed unmatched. Germline V gene data show CDR1 as DFQATT and CDR2 as SNEGSKA (reference sequence). The CDR3 protein is CSAPEGTDTGELFF. For the CDR3, the DNA is TGCAGTGCTCCTGAAGGGACAGATACCGGGGAGCTGTTTTTT.

This clonotype was detected many times. The V gene is TRBV6-2 or TRBV6-3, the J gene TRBJ2-5; possibly TRBD1 or TRBD2 for D (5 bases each). CDR1 and CDR2 (germline): MNHEY, SVGEGT. This CDR3 is built from 14 residues. Trimming pared 6 bases from V and 5 bases from J, leaving 16 bases between. In DNA form, the CDR3 reads TGTGCCAGCAGCTCCGGGACCCTGGGCGAGACCCAGTACTTC. Its protein is CASSSGTLGETQYF.

This clonotype was recorded many times. The V and J genes are TRBV7-9 and TRBJ2-1; D might be TRBD2 (6 bases). Per the germline V gene, CDR1 is SEHNR and CDR2 is FQNEAQ (reference sequence). Trimming shortened V by 2 bases and J by 5 bases, and 25 bases separated the two germline ends. CDR3 length: 19 amino acids. The CDR3 DNA is TGTGCCAGCAGCTTATCCCAACTGGGAAGGGACTGGGCCCACAATGAGCAGTTCTTC. Translation: CASSLSQLGRDWAHNEQFF.

The chain links TRBV29-1 to TRBJ2-7; a possible D gene is TRBD2 (5 bases). The CDR3 is 12 amino acids. The germline V and J ends were trimmed by 3 bases and 7 bases, with 13 bases remaining between them. Germline V lookup: CDR1 SQVTM, CDR2 ANQGSEA. CDR3 amino acids: CSVEDSMGEQYF. CDR3 DNA: TGCAGCGTTGAGGACTCCATGGGGGAGCAGTACTTC.

This clonotype was detected many times. The chain employs TRBV20-1 and TRBJ1-1; D remains unclear. The CDR3 length is 13 residues. V was trimmed by 7 bases and J by 1 base, leaving 13 bases between them. CDR1 DFQATT and CDR2 SNEGSKA come from the germline V gene (reference sequence). This CDR3 reads CSVTGLANTEAFF. Written as DNA, the CDR3 is TGCAGTGTCACGGGCCTAGCGAACACTGAAGCTTTCTTT.

This clonotype occurred many times. The V call is TRBV14, the J call TRBJ2-1; no firm D call. From germline, CDR1 is SGHDN and CDR2 FVKESK. Between the trimmed V and J ends, which lost 3 bases and 7 bases, there was a span of 13 bases. The CDR3 contains 14 residues. CDR3 protein: CASSQGLGLNEQFF. CDR3 DNA sequence: TGTGCCAGCAGCCAGGGGTTGGGGTTAAATGAGCAGTTCTTC.

This chain connects TRBV12-3 or TRBV12-4 to TRBJ2-1, with D perhaps being TRBD1 or TRBD2 (5 bases each). Trimming stripped 3 bases from V and 1 base from J, with 25 bases between. This CDR3 is built from 20 residues. DNA for the CDR3: TGTGCCAGCAGTTTTATTGGGGGAGTATATGGCAGTTCATCCTACAATGAGCAGTTCTTC. Protein product: CASSFIGGVYGSSSYNEQFF.

In this sample, this clonotype turned up many times. The gene calls are TRBV19 and TRBJ2-3; tentative D call: TRBD2 (5 bases). CDR1 and CDR2 (germline): LNHDA, SQIVND (reference sequence). This CDR3 spans 14 amino acids. Trimming cost V 7 bases and J 4 bases, with 15 bases left between them. The CDR3 sequence is CASTPSSIADTQYF. CDR3 DNA: TGTGCCAGTACCCCTTCTAGCATCGCAGATACGCAGTATTTT.

This clonotype occurred many times. CDR3 protein: CASRDSGSSYEQYF. The CDR3 coding sequence is TGTGCCAGCAGAGATAGCGGGAGCTCCTACGAGCAGTACTTC. This chain links TRBV12-3 or TRBV12-4 with TRBJ2-7, with 9 bases that match TRBD2. CDR3 size: 14 residues. J lost 0 bases, V lost 6 bases, and 3 bases had no gene match.

This clonotype has more than one count but fewer than ten. The V call is TRBV29-1, the J call TRBJ1-1; D is unresolved. This CDR3 is built from 10 residues. Germline CDR1 and CDR2: SQVTM and ANQGSEA. Deletions cut 7 bases from V and 4 bases from J, with 7 bases between. The CDR3 region has the DNA TGCAGCGCCGTAAGCACTGAAGCTTTCTTT. Its translation is CSAVSTEAFF.

This clonotype was counted many times. This chain uses TRBV20-1 with TRBJ1-1; perhaps TRBD1 as D (6 bases). Trimming cost V 5 bases and J 5 bases, with 21 bases left between them. The germline V gene has CDR1 DFQATT and CDR2 SNEGSKA (reference sequence). This CDR3 spans 15 amino acids. The chain's CDR3 is CSARTSRGVRTEAFF. The CDR3 bases are TGCAGTGCTCGTACCTCAAGGGGGGTTCGAACTGAAGCTTTCTTT.

The chain joins TRBV5-1 to TRBJ1-4; maybe TRBD1 (5 bases). Per the germline V gene, CDR1 is SGHRS and CDR2 is YFSETQ. This CDR3 contains 16 residues. Trimming removed 0 bases at V and 5 bases at J, with 14 bases between. The CDR3 sequence is CASSLDPQGHNEKLFF. Here the CDR3 DNA reads TGCGCCAGCAGCTTGGACCCCCAGGGCCACAATGAAAAACTGTTTTTT.

This clonotype has at least ten counts. V gene TRBV20-1 combines with J gene TRBJ2-3; the match to TRBD2 covers 9 bases. CDR1 and CDR2 (germline): DFQATT, SNEGSKA (reference sequence). V trimming: 5 bases; J trimming: 2 bases; junction bases outside the gene matches: 8. CDR3 length: 15 amino acids. CDR3 sequence reads: CSAPSLAGITDTQYF. CDR3 DNA sequence: TGCAGTGCTCCGTCTCTAGCGGGGATCACAGATACGCAGTATTTT.

This clonotype was detected a few times. This chain connects TRBV4-1 to TRBJ2-1; a weak D match, TRBD2 (7 bases). Germline assignment: CDR1 MGHRA and CDR2 YSYEKL. The V gene lost 1 base and the J gene lost 6 bases, with 16 bases spanning the gap. The CDR3 length is 16 residues. The CDR3 here is CASSQVGGADGNEQFF. The DNA of the CDR3 is TGCGCCAGCAGCCAAGTGGGGGGGGCGGACGGCAATGAGCAGTTCTTC.

This clonotype appeared a few times. J is TRBJ2-3 and V is TRBV27, with TRBD2 identical over 7 bases. The CDR3 covers 14 residues. The V segment lost 3 bases and the J segment 6 bases; nucleotides outside the gene matches: 6. Germline V CDR1 and CDR2: MNHEY, SMNVEV (reference sequence). The CDR3 protein is CASSFGLETDTQYF. In DNA, the CDR3 is TGTGCCAGCAGTTTCGGACTAGAAACTGATACGCAGTATTTT.

The chain combines TRBV19 with TRBJ2-7; 7 positions match TRBD1. The germline V gene encodes CDR1 LNHDA and CDR2 SQIVND (reference sequence). The V gene end was trimmed by 4 bases and the J gene end by 4 bases; junction bases not matched to a gene: 1. The CDR3 has 12 amino acids. The CDR3 loop is CASSKQGYEQYF. The DNA for the CDR3 is TGTGCCAGTAGTAAACAGGGGTACGAGCAGTACTTC.

There are many counts of this clonotype. This sequence joins TRBV29-1 and TRBJ1-1; D is possibly TRBD1 (6 bases). In germline, CDR1 is SQVTM, CDR2 ANQGSEA. Trimming removed 4 bases from V and 13 bases from J, with 19 bases in between. The CDR3 loop spans 12 amino acids. The CDR3 DNA sequence: TGCAGCGTTGCTATCGGGGGCGGGGTGGTTTTCTTT. Translation gives CSVAIGGGVVFF. Complete variable domain (other parts from reference TRBV29-1 and TRBJ1-1): SAVISQKPSRDICQRGTSLTIQCQVDSQVTMMFWYRQQPGQSLTLIATANQGSEATYESGFVIDKFPISRPNLTFSTLTVSNMSPEDSSIYLCSVAIGGGVVFFGQGTRLTVV.

This clonotype occurred many times. V is TRBV14 and J is TRBJ2-5, with a possible D match to TRBD1 (6 bases). Germline assignment: CDR1 SGHDN and CDR2 FVKESK. This CDR3 spans 13 amino acids. V was clipped by 6 bases and J by 2 bases, with 10 bases between them. CDR3 coding DNA: TGTGCCAGCAGACTACAGGGACAAGAGACCCAGTACTTC. The encoded protein is CASRLQGQETQYF.

The chain links TRBV21-1 to TRBJ2-7; the listed D gene, TRBD2, was not tested against the DNA. TRBV21-1 is a documented pseudogene. This CDR3 has 13 residues. The CDR3, as DNA: TGTGCCAGCAGCAAAGGACACAGCGGACAGCAGTACTTC. As protein: CASSKGHSGQQYF.

This clonotype was detected ten times or more. The chain joins TRBV6-1 to TRBJ2-1; 11 nucleotides agree with TRBD1. The CDR3 has 16 residues. V trimming: 0 bases; J trimming: 6 bases; junction bases outside the gene matches: 4. Germline V gene data show CDR1 as MNHNS and CDR2 as SASEGT. The CDR3 spells CASSEAPGTGGNEQFF. The CDR3 coding sequence is TGTGCCAGCAGTGAAGCGCCCGGGACAGGGGGCAATGAGCAGTTCTTC.

This clonotype was seen a handful of times. The V and J genes are TRBV19 and TRBJ2-1; TRBD2 is a possible D gene (6 bases). Germline CDR1 and CDR2: LNHDA and SQIVND (reference sequence). V was shortened by 3 bases and J by 4 bases, with 10 bases between the two germline ends. The CDR3 spans 14 residues. The CDR3 nucleotides are TGTGCCAGTAGTATGGGGGGTGCTTACAATGAGCAGTTCTTC. This codes for CASSMGGAYNEQFF. Complete variable domain (other parts from reference TRBV19 and TRBJ2-1): DGGITQSPKYLFRKEGQNVTLSCEQNLNHDAMYWYRQDPGQGLRLIYYSQIVNDFQKGDIAEGYSVSREKKESFPLTVTSAQKNPTAFYLCASSMGGAYNEQFFGPGTRLTVL.